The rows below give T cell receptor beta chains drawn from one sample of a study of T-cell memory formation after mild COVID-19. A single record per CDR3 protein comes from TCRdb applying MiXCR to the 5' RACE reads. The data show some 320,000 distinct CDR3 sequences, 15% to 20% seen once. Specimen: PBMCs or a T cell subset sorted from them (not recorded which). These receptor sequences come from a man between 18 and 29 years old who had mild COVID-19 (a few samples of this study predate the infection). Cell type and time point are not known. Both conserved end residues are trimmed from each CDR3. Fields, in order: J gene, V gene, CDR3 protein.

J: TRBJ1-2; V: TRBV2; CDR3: ASMPGQGGYGYT
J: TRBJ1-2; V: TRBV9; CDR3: ASSVAERGGYT
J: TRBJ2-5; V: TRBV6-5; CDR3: ASSLGGELIETQY
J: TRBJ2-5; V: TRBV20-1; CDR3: SAALSGQETQY
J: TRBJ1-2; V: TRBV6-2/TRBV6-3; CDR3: ASSTPGVNYGYT
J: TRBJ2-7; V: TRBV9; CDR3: ASSVEGTGPELAYEQY
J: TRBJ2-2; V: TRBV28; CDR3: ASSVGQGYTGELF
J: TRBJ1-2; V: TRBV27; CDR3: ASSSPSGYGYT
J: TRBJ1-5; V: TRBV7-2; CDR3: ASSLAVYPARRQPQH
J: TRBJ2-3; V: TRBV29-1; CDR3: SVVTVASTDTQY